This TCR beta chain is from a study of CD8 T cells in ankylosing spondylitis. TCRdb used MiXCR to reprocess the 5' RACE reads, holding one entry per CDR3 protein. The sample carries about 130,000 distinct CDR3 sequences, 7% to 10% recorded once. The sample holds many counts of this clonotype. Its antigen is unidentified. Study-level results: Earlier work had already found some motif variants in reactive arthritis synovial fluid and blood. In ankylosing spondylitis blood, a motif of eight highly homologous TCR beta variants appeared characteristic. According to the report, clones linked to the disease were significantly enriched in matched synovial fluid samples taken from ankylosing spondylitis patients.

V was shortened by 0 bases and J by 1 base, with 13 bases between the two germline ends. The CDR3 is 15 amino acids. Germline-derived CDR1 and CDR2 are DFQATT and SNEGSKA (reference sequence). The clonotype originates from a male donor with ankylosing spondylitis or in good health (not recorded which). Sequencing input: blood, either unsorted or a sorted T cell fraction (not recorded which). The gene calls are TRBV20-1 and TRBJ2-7; D unresolved. The CDR3 loop is CSARDSTELSYEQYF. In DNA, the CDR3 is TGCAGTGCTAGAGATAGCACCGAACTTTCCTACGAGCAGTACTTC.